These T cell receptor beta chains were read from a single sample in a study of shared clonotypes between healthy human individuals. Here immunoSEQ multiplex PCR was the method, and the copy in TCRdb shows in-frame clones only, minus some. The top ten clones hold less than 0.25% of a sample with 760,000 or so clones, approximately 97% of them seen once. Sequencing was carried out using naive CD8+ T cells sorted from blood. The receptors were sampled from a man aged 25 to 45 in good health. The CDR3 runs from the conserved cysteine through the conserved F or W. The D gene is left open where the match is weak. A row's size may be missing; if present it is once, few, many or a size class.

d_gene	abundance	v_gene	j_gene	CDR3aa	CDR3nt
TRBD1	-	TRBV25-1	TRBJ1-5	CASSEVGTGRYSNQPQHF	TGTGCCAGCAGTGAAGTCGGGACAGGGAGATATAGCAATCAGCCCCAGCATTTT
TRBD2	once	TRBV7-7	TRBJ2-1	CASSPTSGRAHEQFF	TGTGCTAGCAGCCCCACTAGCGGGAGGGCCCATGAGCAGTTCTTC
-	-	TRBV28	TRBJ1-5	CASTTPPGHQPQHF	TGTGCCAGCACCACCCCCCCAGGCCATCAGCCCCAGCATTTT
TRBD1	-	TRBV27	TRBJ2-7	CASTGTGPYEQYF	TGTGCCAGCACCGGGACAGGTCCCTACGAGCAGTACTTC
-	-	TRBV27	TRBJ2-7	CASKARESYEQYF	TGTGCCAGCAAGGCTAGGGAGTCCTACGAGCAGTACTTC
-	once	TRBV27	TRBJ2-2	CASSGSKGNTGELFF	TGTGCCAGCAGTGGTTCGAAGGGGAACACCGGGGAGCTGTTTTTT
-	-	TRBV7-9	TRBJ2-2	CASNIRGVGPTGELFF	TGTGCCAGCAACATAAGGGGTGTAGGACCCACCGGGGAGCTGTTTTTT
-	-	TRBV7-9	TRBJ1-1	CASSPPGGTEAFF	TGTGCCAGCAGCCCCCCTGGGGGCACTGAAGCTTTCTTT
-	-	TRBV6-5	TRBJ2-2	CASSSVYTGELFF	TGTGCCAGCAGTTCTGTCTACACCGGGGAGCTGTTTTTT
TRBD1	-	TRBV27	TRBJ2-7	CASRYRGRGEQYF	TGTGCCAGCAGGTACAGGGGTCGAGGCGAGCAGTACTTC
TRBD1	-	TRBV7-2	TRBJ1-1	CASSLADYGVYRGGAEAFF	TGTGCCAGCAGCTTAGCGGACTATGGGGTTTACAGGGGTGGGGCTGAAGCTTTCTTT
TRBD1	-	TRBV30	TRBJ2-2	CAWGQVMGTGELFF	TGTGCCTGGGGACAGGTTATGGGGACCGGGGAGCTGTTTTTT
-	-	TRBV19	TRBJ2-3	CASSITSPPDTQYF	TGTGCCAGTAGTATCACTAGTCCCCCAGATACGCAGTATTTT
-	-	TRBV5-6	TRBJ2-2	CASSFGTTFTGELFF	TGTGCCAGCAGCTTTGGGACCACTTTCACCGGGGAGCTGTTTTTT
TRBD2	-	TRBV25-1	TRBJ2-7	CASSRGTSGGRGYEQYF	TGTGCCAGCAGTCGTGGGACTAGCGGCGGGAGGGGCTACGAGCAGTACTTC
-	-	TRBV2	TRBJ2-1	CAKTDISYNEQFF	TGTGCCAAGACAGATATCTCCTACAATGAGCAGTTCTTC
-	-	TRBV5-6	TRBJ1-2	CASSLGGRVNGYTF	TGTGCCAGCAGCTTGGGAGGGCGGGTGAATGGCTACACCTTC
-	-	TRBV15	TRBJ2-7	CATSRSSVAANYEQYF	TGTGCCACCAGCAGAAGTTCCGTGGCGGCAAACTACGAGCAGTACTTC
-	-	TRBV9	TRBJ2-1	CASSVGTYGPNEQFF	TGTGCCAGCAGCGTCGGGACTTACGGGCCCAATGAGCAGTTCTTC